The clone carrying this T cell receptor (beta chain) appeared a few times. Its antigen is not identified. This entry belongs to a study of cytomegalovirus exposure and HLA in healthy donors. Across the study: Early on, a data release was issued that held roughly 86 million unique TCRs from HLA-typed donors. Study observations and caveats: Around 160 TCR beta chains were listed as cytomegalovirus-associated.

Trimming took 8 bases from V and 5 from J; bases not matched to a gene: 6. CDR3 length: 13 residues. Germline CDR1 and CDR2: MNHEY and SMNVEV (reference sequence). Use of 60 Vbeta and 13 Jbeta primers characterized the PCR. TCRdb keeps only in-frame clones here, not all; method: immunoSEQ multiplex PCR. The sample yields around 300,000 clones, 72% seen once. The specimen sequenced was PBMCs. This sequence joins TRBV27 and TRBJ1-5; TRBD1 matches 7 bases. This receptor was identified in a female donor in good health and CMV-seronegative. The DNA of the CDR3 is TGTGCCAGCGGGACAGCGGCATATCAGCCCCAGCATTTT. Amino acid sequence: CASGTAAYQPQHF.